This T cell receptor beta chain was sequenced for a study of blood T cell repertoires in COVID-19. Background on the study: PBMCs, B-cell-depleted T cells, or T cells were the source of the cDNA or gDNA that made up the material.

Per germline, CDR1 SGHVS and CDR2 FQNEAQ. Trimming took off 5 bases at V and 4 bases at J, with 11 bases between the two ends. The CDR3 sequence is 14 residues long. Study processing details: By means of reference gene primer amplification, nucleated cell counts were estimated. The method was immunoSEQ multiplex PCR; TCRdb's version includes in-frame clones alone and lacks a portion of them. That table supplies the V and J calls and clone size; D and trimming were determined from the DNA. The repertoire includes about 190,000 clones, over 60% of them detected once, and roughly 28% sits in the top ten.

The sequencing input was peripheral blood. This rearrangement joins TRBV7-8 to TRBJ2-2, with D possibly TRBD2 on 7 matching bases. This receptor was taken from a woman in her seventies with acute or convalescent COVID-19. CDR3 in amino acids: CASSARGGTGELFF. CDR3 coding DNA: TGTGCCAGCAGCGCAAGGGGGGGCACCGGGGAGCTGTTTTTT.